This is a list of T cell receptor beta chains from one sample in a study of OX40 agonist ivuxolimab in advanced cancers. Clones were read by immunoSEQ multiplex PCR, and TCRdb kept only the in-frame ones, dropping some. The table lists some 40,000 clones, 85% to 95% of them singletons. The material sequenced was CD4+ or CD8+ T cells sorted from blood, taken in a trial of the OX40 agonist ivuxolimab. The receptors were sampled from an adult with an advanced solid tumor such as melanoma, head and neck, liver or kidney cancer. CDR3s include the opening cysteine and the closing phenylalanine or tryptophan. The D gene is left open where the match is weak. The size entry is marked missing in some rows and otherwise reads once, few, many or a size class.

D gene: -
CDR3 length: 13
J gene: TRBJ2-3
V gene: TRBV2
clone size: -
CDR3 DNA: TGTGCCAGCAGTGTCCTAGCAGCCGATACGCAGTATTTT
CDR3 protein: CASSVLAADTQYF

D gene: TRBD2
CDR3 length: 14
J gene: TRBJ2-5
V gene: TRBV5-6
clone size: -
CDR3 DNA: TGTGCCAGCAGCTTGTTTGGGAGGGAGGAGACCCAGTACTTC
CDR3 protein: CASSLFGREETQYF

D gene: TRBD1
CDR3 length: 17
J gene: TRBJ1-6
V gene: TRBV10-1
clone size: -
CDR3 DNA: TGCGCCAGCAGTGAGTCCAGGGGGCCCGAACATAATTCACCCCTCCACTTT
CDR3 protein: CASSESRGPEHNSPLHF

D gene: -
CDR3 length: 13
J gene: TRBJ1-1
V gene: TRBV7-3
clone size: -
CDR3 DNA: TGTGCCAGCAGCTTAGGGCAGGGCACTGAAGCTTTCTTT
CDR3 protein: CASSLGQGTEAFF

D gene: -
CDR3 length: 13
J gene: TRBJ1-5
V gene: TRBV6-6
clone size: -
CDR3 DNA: TGTGCCAGCAGTTACAGGGGAAATCAGCCCCAGCATTTT
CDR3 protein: CASSYRGNQPQHF

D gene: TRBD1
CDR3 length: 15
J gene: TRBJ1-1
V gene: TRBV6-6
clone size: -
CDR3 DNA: TGTGCCAGCAGGAATCCGGGACAGGGTAACACTGAAGCTTTCTTT
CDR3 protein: CASRNPGQGNTEAFF

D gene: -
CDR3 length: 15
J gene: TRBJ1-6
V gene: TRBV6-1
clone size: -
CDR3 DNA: TGTGCCAGCAGTGAAGCAAAGTGGGTCAGGTCACCCCTCCACTTT
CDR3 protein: CASSEAKWVRSPLHF

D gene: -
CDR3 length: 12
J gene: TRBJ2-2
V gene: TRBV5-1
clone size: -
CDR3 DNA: TGCGCCAGCAGCTTCGCGGGAGGGGAGCTGTTTTTT
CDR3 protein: CASSFAGGELFF

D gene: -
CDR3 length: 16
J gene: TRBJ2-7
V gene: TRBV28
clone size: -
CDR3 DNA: TGTGCCAGCAGTCCATGGACAGATGCAGGGTCCTACGAGCAGTACTTC
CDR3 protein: CASSPWTDAGSYEQYF

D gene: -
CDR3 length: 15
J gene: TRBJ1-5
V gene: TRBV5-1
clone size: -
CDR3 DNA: TGCGCCAGCAGCTTGTCGTCATTTAGCAATCAGCCCCAGCATTTT
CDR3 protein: CASSLSSFSNQPQHF

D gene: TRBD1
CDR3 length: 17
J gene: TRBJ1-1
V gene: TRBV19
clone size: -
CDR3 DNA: TGTGCCAGTAGTATACCGTTCGACAGGGGGCACGACACTGAAGCTTTCTTT
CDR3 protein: CASSIPFDRGHDTEAFF

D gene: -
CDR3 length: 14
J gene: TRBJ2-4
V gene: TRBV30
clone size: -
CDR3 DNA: TGTGCCTGGAGTGCAGGCGGCCTCAAAAACATTCAGTACTTC
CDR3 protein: CAWSAGGLKNIQYF

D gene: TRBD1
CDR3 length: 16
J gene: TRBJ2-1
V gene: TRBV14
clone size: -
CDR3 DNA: TGTGCCAGCAGCCAGGGGCCGGGACAGGGCTACAATGAGCAGTTCTTC
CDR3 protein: CASSQGPGQGYNEQFF

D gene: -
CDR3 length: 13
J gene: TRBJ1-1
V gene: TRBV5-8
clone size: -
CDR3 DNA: TGTGCCAGCAGCGACCGGGACAATTCTGAAGCTTTCTTT
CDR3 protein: CASSDRDNSEAFF

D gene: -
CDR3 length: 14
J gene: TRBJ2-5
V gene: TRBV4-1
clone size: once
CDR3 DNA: TGCGCCAGCAGCCAAGCGACATCACAAGAGACCCAGTACTTC
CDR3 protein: CASSQATSQETQYF

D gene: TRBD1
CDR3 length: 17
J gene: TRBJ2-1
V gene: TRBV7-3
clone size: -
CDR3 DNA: TGTGCCAGCAGCTTAAAGGCGGACAGGGGGATGGTAGATGAGCAGTTCTTC
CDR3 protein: CASSLKADRGMVDEQFF

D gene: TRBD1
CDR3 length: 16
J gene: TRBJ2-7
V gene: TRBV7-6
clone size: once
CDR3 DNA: TGTGCCAGCAGCTTAAGCGACAGGGCCCCAGCATACGAGCAGTACTTC
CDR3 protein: CASSLSDRAPAYEQYF

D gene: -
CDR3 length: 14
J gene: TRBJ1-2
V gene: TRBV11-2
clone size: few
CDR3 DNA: TGTGCCAGCAGCCCACTGGGACCCTCTGATGGCTACACCTTC
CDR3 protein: CASSPLGPSDGYTF

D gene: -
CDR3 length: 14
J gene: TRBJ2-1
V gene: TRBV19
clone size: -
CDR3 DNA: TGTGCCAGTAGTATTATCGACCTTTCGGATGAGCAGTTCTTC
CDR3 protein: CASSIIDLSDEQFF

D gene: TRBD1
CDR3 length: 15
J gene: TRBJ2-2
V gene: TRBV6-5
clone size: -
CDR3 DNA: TGTGCCAGCAGTTTGACAGGGGGCGACACCGGGGAGCTGTTTTTT
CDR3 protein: CASSLTGGDTGELFF

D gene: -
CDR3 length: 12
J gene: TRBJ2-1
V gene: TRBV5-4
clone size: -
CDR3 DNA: TGTGCCAGCAGCAATGGTAGGGGAGTGGGGTTCTTC
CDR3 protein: CASSNGRGVGFF

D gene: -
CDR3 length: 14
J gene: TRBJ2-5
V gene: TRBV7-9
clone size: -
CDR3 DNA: TGTGCCAGCAGCCCCGTTGGGGGCAAAGAGACCCAGTACTTC
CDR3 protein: CASSPVGGKETQYF

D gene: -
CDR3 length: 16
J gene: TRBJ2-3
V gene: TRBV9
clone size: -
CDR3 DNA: TGTGCCAGCAGCGCCACCGGTGGGGGACCCACAGATACGCAGTATTTT
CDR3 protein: CASSATGGGPTDTQYF

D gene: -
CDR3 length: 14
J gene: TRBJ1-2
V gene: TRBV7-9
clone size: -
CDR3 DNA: TGTGCCAGCAGCTTAGGTGCGGAGGAGTCTGGCTACACCTTC
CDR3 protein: CASSLGAEESGYTF

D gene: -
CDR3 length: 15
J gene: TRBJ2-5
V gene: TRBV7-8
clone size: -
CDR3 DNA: TGTGCCAGCAGCCCTAGCTCGGGACGCCAAGAGACCCAGTACTTC
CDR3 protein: CASSPSSGRQETQYF

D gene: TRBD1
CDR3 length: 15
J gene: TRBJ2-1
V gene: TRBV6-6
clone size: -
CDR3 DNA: TGTGCCAGCGGATGGGACAGGGAATCCTACAATGAGCAGTTCTTC
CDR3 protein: CASGWDRESYNEQFF

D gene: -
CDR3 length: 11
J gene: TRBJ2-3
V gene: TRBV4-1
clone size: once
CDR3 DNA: TGCGCCAGCAGCCCAGGAGATACGCAGTATTTT
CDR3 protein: CASSPGDTQYF

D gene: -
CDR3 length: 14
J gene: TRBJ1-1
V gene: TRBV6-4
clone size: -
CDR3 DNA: TGTGCCAGCAGTGATATTCCCGGGTTTCAGGGAGCTTTCTTT
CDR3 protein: CASSDIPGFQGAFF

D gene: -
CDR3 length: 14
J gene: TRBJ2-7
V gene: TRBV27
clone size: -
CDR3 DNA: TGTGCCAGCAGTCTAGTGGGGTCGGCTTACGAGCAGTACTTC
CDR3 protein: CASSLVGSAYEQYF

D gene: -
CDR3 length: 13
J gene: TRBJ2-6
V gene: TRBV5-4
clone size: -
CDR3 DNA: TGTGCCACCGAGGGCTCTGGGGCCAACGTCCTGACTTTC
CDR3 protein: CATEGSGANVLTF

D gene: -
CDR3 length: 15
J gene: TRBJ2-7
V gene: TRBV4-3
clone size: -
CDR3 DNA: TGCGCCAGCAGCTCGGGCTTTTCGAGCGCCTACGAGCAGTACTTC
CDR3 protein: CASSSGFSSAYEQYF

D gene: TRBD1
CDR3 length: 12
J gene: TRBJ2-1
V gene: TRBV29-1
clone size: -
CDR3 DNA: TGCAGCGTCCGGACAGGGGGCAGTATGCAGTTCTTC
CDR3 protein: CSVRTGGSMQFF

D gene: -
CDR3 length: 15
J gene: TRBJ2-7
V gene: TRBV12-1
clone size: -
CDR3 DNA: TGTGCCAGCAGCTCAAAGGGACTACAATCCTACGAGCAGTACTTC
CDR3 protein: CASSSKGLQSYEQYF

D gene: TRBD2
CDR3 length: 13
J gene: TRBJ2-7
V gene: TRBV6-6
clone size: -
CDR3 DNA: TGTGCCAGCAGTTTAGCGGGAGCCTACGAGCAGTACTTC
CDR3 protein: CASSLAGAYEQYF

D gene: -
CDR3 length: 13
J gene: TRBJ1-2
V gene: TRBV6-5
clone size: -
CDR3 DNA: TGTGCCAGCAGTTACTCGAAGGGAGGAGGCTACACCTTC
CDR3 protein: CASSYSKGGGYTF

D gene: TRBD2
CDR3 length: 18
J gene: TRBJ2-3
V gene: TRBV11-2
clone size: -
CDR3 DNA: TGTGCCAGCAGCGTATGGGGCGGTATAGCGGGAGTGCCAGATACGCAGTATTTT
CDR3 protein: CASSVWGGIAGVPDTQYF

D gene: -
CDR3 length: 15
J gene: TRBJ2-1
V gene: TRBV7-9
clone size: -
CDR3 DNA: TGTGCCAGCAGCGGAGGCGGGGGCAAGGGCAATGAGCAGTTCTTC
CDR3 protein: CASSGGGGKGNEQFF

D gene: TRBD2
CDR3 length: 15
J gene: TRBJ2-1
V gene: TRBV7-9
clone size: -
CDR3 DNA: TGTGCCAGCACAACTATAGCGGGAGGGTACAATGAGCAGTTCTTC
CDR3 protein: CASTTIAGGYNEQFF

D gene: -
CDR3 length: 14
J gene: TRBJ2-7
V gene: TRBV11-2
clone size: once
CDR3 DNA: TGTGCCAGCAGCTTATACCCAGTCACGGGCGAGCAGTACTTC
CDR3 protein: CASSLYPVTGEQYF

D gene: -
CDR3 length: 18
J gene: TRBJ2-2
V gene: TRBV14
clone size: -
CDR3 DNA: TGTGCCAGCAGCCACTCAACAGGGAATGTTCGGTTGGGCGGGGAGCTGTTTTTT
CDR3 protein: CASSHSTGNVRLGGELFF

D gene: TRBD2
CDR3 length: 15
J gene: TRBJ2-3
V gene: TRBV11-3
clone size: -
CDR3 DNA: TGTGCCAGCAGCTTAGATTACCAGCGGGGAGATACGCAGTATTTT
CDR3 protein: CASSLDYQRGDTQYF

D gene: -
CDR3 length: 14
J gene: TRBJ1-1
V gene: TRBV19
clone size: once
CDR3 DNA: TGTGCCAGTAGTATGACCGCGAGGAACACTGAAGCTTTCTTT
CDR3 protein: CASSMTARNTEAFF

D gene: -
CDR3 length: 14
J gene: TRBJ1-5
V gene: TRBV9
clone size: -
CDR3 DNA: TGTGCCAGCAGCGGGCCAGGGGAGGGTCAGCCCCAGCATTTT
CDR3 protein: CASSGPGEGQPQHF

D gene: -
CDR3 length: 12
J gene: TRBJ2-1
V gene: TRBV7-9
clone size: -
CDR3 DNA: TGTGCCAGCAGCATTACAGGTGATGAGCAGTTCTTC
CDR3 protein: CASSITGDEQFF

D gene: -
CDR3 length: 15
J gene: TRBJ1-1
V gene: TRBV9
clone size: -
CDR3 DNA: TGTGCCAGCAGCGTAGGTCGGGACACCCACACTGAAGCTTTCTTT
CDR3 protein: CASSVGRDTHTEAFF

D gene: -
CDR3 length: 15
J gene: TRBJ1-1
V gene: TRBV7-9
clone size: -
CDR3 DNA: TGTGCCAGCAGCTTACCTAACGTCCCCGGTACTGAAGCTTTCTTT
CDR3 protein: CASSLPNVPGTEAFF

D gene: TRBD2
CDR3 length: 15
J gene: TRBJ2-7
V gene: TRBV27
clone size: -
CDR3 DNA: TGTGCCAGCAGTTTCTCCGCCAGCGGGAGATACGAGCAGTACTTC
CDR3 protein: CASSFSASGRYEQYF

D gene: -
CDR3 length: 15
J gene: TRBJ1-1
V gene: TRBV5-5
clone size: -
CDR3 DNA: TGTGCCAGCAGCTCAACGGGGGGGTTGAACACTGAAGCTTTCTTT
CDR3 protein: CASSSTGGLNTEAFF

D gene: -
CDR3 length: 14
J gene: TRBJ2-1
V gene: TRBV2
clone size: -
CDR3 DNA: TGTGCCAGCCAGATGGGTACGGTATACAATGAGCAGTTCTTC
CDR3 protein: CASQMGTVYNEQFF

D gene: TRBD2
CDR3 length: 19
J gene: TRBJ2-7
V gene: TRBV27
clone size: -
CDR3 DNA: TGTGCCAGCAGTTCGGGACTAGCGGGAGGGCCGGGGCTCTCCTACGAGCAGTACTTC
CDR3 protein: CASSSGLAGGPGLSYEQYF

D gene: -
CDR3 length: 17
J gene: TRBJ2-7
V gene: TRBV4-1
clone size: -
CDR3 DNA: TGCGCCAGCAGCCAAGATCCAGGGCCTGGATCTACCTACGAGCAGTACTTC
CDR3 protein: CASSQDPGPGSTYEQYF

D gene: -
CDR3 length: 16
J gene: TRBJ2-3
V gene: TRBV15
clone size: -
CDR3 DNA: TGTGCCACCAGCAGAGTTCCAGCGACTAGCACAGATACGCAGTATTTT
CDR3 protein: CATSRVPATSTDTQYF

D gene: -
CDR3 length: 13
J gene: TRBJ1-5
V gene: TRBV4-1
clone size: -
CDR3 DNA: TGCGCCAGCAGCCAGGGCAGAAATCAGCCCCAGCATTTT
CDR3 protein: CASSQGRNQPQHF

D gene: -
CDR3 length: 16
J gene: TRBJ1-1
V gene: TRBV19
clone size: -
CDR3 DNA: TGTGCCAGTAGGAGCACACTGTACGGGGAACAGGGTGAAGCTTTCTTT
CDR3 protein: CASRSTLYGEQGEAFF

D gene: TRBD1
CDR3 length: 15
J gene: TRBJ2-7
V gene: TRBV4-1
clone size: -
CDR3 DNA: TGCGCCAGCAGCCAAGATCTGGGACAGGGCAGAGGATCCGACTTC
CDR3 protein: CASSQDLGQGRGSDF

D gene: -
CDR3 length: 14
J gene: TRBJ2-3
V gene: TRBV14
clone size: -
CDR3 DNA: TGTGCCAGCAGCCCCGTGAACAGGGCGGATACGCAGTATTTT
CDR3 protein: CASSPVNRADTQYF

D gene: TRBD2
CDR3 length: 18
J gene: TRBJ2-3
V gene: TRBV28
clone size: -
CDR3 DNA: TGTGCCAGCAGTTTACCCTGGAGTAGCGGGAGGACAACAGATACGCAGTATTTT
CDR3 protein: CASSLPWSSGRTTDTQYF

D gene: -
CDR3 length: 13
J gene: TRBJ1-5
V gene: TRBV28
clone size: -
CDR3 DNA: TGTGCCAGCAGTTTATGGGTTGGGCAGCCCCAGCATTTT
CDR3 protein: CASSLWVGQPQHF

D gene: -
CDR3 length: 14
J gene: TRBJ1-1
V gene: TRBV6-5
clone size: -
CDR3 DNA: TGTGCCAGCAGTTACACCGGCTTGAACACTGAAGCTTTCTTT
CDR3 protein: CASSYTGLNTEAFF

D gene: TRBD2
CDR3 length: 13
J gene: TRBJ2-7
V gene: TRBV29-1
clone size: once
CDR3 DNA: TGCAGCGTTGCTAGCGGGAGGGCCTACGAGCAGTACTTC
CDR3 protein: CSVASGRAYEQYF